This T cell receptor beta chain originates from a study of blood T cells in healthy people across ages. The sample holds a few counts of this clonotype. Its antigen remains unknown. A second PCR, run for about 6 to 11 cycles, used a sample-barcoded 5' primer plus a J-beta primer mix. Each cDNA molecule was tagged by a template-switch adaptor that had 12 random nucleotides. One entry per CDR3 protein results from TCRdb running MiXCR on the 5' RACE reads. The sample contains about 970,000 distinct CDR3 sequences, roughly 51% of which appear only once. CDR3 length: 14 residues. Trimming took 3 bases from V and 4 from J, leaving 11 bases between them. Germline CDR1 and CDR2: SSHAT and FNYEAQ (reference sequence). No fewer than 6 micrograms of total RNA were isolated from every sample. Overall study findings and caveats: Strongly correlated with naive T cell percentage was TCR beta diversity.

The clonotype originates from a woman aged 55-69 years in good health. The chain uses TRBV7-7 and TRBJ2-3; no firm D call. Source material: blood. CDR3 sequence: CASSLRLGSDTQYF. For the CDR3, the DNA is TGTGCCAGCAGCTTGCGTCTAGGTTCAGATACGCAGTATTTT.